This TCR beta chain emerged from a study of blood T cell repertoires in COVID-19. The CDR3 covers 16 residues. The germline V gene has CDR1 GTSNPN and CDR2 SVGIG (reference sequence). Trimming removed 4 bases at V and 1 base at J, with 19 bases between. This clone was counted a few times. TCRdb's table, derived via immunoSEQ multiplex PCR, lists solely in-frame clones and lacks some. The table shows roughly 60,000 clones, with about four fifths occurring only once. The chain recombines TRBV30 with TRBJ2-5; D is uncertain. The sequence came from a human donor in a cohort sampled during active or convalescent COVID-19. The sequenced material came from peripheral blood. The CDR3 protein is CAWIKKGRLTQETQYF. CDR3 sequence (DNA): TGTGCCTGGATCAAAAAAGGCAGGTTGACCCAAGAGACCCAGTACTTC.